One sample yielded the 27 T cell receptor beta chains listed below, sequenced in a study of vaccination effects on CD4 cells after COVID-19. The table came from immunoSEQ multiplex PCR; TCRdb's copy has only in-frame clones and leaves some out. This sample has approximately 38,000 clones, with about two thirds found just once. The antigens of these receptors remain unknown. Following 10 days of culture, CD4+ T cells were isolated. All participants had two doses of either the BNT162b2 or mRNA-1273 vaccine. The specimen comprised CD4+ T cells from PBMCs cultured without peptide, sampled after COVID-19 vaccination. Source of these receptors: a human donor who received a COVID-19 vaccine.

This clone appeared once. The rearrangement links TRBV10-3 to TRBJ2-3; 10 bases align to TRBD2. The V segment lost 8 bases and the J segment 0 bases; nucleotides outside the gene matches: 8. CDR3 length equals 16 residues. Germline CDR1 ENHRY, CDR2 SYGVKD. The CDR3 loop reads CAIGGLAETSTDTQYF. The CDR3 DNA is TGTGCCATCGGAGGACTAGCGGAGACTAGCACAGATACGCAGTATTTT.

The chain joins TRBV7-9 to TRBJ2-3, with D perhaps matching TRBD1 or TRBD2 (6 bases each). V was trimmed by 5 bases and J by 0 bases, leaving 15 bases between them. CDR3 length: 16 residues. Germline V gene sequence: CDR1 SEHNR, CDR2 FQNEAQ (reference sequence). The CDR3 DNA reads as TGTGCCAGCAGCCCGGGGGCAGCGACTAGCACAGATACGCAGTATTTT. Protein sequence: CASSPGAATSTDTQYF. Based on the CDR3 plus reference TRBV7-9 and TRBJ2-3, the full variable domain is DTGVSQNPRHKITKRGQNVTFRCDPISEHNRLYWYRQTLGQGPEFLTYFQNEAQLEKSRLLSDRFSAERPKGSFSTLEIQRTEQGDSAMYLCASSPGAATSTDTQYFGPGTRLTVL.

This CDR3 is CASSWGGAGLNGYTF. As DNA, the CDR3 is TGTGCCAGCAGTTGGGGGGGGGCAGGGCTCAATGGCTACACCTTC. This chain joins TRBV6-5 and TRBJ1-2, with a possible D match to TRBD1 (6 bases). The CDR3 has 15 amino acids. V lost 4 bases to trimming and J lost 6 bases, with 18 bases between them. Per germline, CDR1 MNHEY and CDR2 SVGAGI.

This chain connects TRBV24-1 to TRBJ2-5; D possibly corresponds to TRBD1 (6 bases). V lost 5 bases and J 2 bases, leaving 20 bases between the germline ends. Germline-derived CDR1 and CDR2 are KGHDR and SFDVKD. The CDR3 runs 17 residues. CDR3 coding DNA: TGTGCCACCAGTGGGGGGCCGGGAAGGGTGGGACAAGAGACCCAGTACTTC. It codes for CATSGGPGRVGQETQYF.

The chain combines TRBV5-1 with TRBJ2-2; D is uncertain. V gave up 3 bases and J gave up 2 bases, with 2 bases separating them. CDR1 SGHRS and CDR2 YFSETQ come from the germline V gene. This CDR3 comprises 12 residues. Here the CDR3 DNA reads TGCGCCAGCAGCTCAAACACCGGGGAGCTGTTTTTT. Amino acids: CASSSNTGELFF.

In DNA form, the CDR3 reads TGTGCCAGCAGCTTAACCCCCCTTTTCGGGGAATCCTACAATGAGCAGTTCTTC. Translated: CASSLTPLFGESYNEQFF. The chain couples TRBV13 to TRBJ2-1, with D possibly TRBD2 on 5 matching bases. V lost 2 bases and J 1 base, leaving 18 bases between the germline ends. This CDR3 region has 18 residues. The V gene's germline CDR1 is PRHDT and CDR2 FYEKMQ (reference sequence).

The V call is TRBV2, the J call TRBJ2-1; TRBD1 aligns across 9 bases. V shed 6 bases, J shed 1 base, and the junction held 4 bases outside the gene matches. The CDR3 loop spans 15 amino acids. CDR1 and CDR2 from the germline V gene are SNHLY and FYNNEI. CDR3 residues: CASRLDRGSYNEQFF. The CDR3 DNA is TGTGCCAGCAGGCTTGACAGGGGGTCCTACAATGAGCAGTTCTTC.

This clone was detected only once. The J gene is TRBJ2-1, the V gene TRBV10-3; the match to TRBD1 covers 8 bases. With V trimmed by 4 bases and J by 6 bases, 14 bases remained unmatched. The CDR3 sequence is 17 residues long. Germline V gene lookup returns CDR1 ENHRY and CDR2 SYGVKD. CDR3 in amino acids: CAISGYRGTQDFNEQFF. The CDR3 nucleotides are TGTGCCATCAGTGGATACAGGGGGACACAGGATTTCAATGAGCAGTTCTTC.

The genes are TRBV30 and TRBJ1-6; 8 nucleotides match TRBD1. V dropped 7 bases and J dropped 6; count of bases not matched to a gene: 5. Germline lookup yields CDR1 GTSNPN and CDR2 SVGIG (reference sequence). The CDR3 extends over 13 amino acids. CDR3: CASKGQGNSPLHF. The CDR3, as DNA: TGTGCCTCGAAAGGACAGGGTAATTCACCCCTCCACTTT.

This chain joins TRBV18 and TRBJ1-6; 7 bases agree with TRBD1. Germline CDR1 and CDR2: KGHSH and LQKENI. This CDR3 contains 15 residues. The J segment lost 6 bases and the V segment lost 6 bases, leaving 8 bases of the junction unmatched. The CDR3 spells CASSLDGTANSPLHF. In DNA, the CDR3 is TGTGCCAGCTCTCTCGACGGGACAGCTAATTCACCCCTCCACTTT.

The chain couples TRBV29-1 to TRBJ1-3, with D perhaps TRBD1 (6 bases). Germline CDR1 reads SQVTM; CDR2 reads ANQGSEA. V gave up 3 bases and J gave up 2 bases, with 8 bases separating them. CDR3 length: 13 residues. The CDR3 spells CSVDSGAGNTIYF. Written as DNA, the CDR3 is TGCAGCGTTGATTCAGGGGCTGGAAACACCATATATTTT.

The chain combines TRBV7-9 with TRBJ2-1; 8 positions match TRBD1. Germline CDR1 SEHNR, CDR2 FQNEAQ (reference sequence). Trimming took 5 bases from V and 3 from J; bases not matched to a gene: 9. The CDR3 is made up of 16 amino acids. The CDR3 loop is CASSGRDRLGYNEQFF. The CDR3 DNA follows: TGTGCCAGCAGCGGCCGGGACAGGTTGGGCTACAATGAGCAGTTCTTC.

The V call is TRBV5-4, the J call TRBJ2-7, with 10 nucleotides matching TRBD1. Germline CDR1 reads SGHNT; CDR2 reads YYREEE (reference sequence). V lost 2 bases, J lost 6 bases, and 5 bases stayed unmatched. This CDR3 comprises 14 residues. In nucleotides, the CDR3 is TGTGCCAGCAGCTTACAGACAGGGGGCCCCGAGCAGTACTTC. It specifies CASSLQTGGPEQYF.

In DNA form, the CDR3 reads TGTGCCAGCTCACTGGGGACGTCCTCTGGAAACACCATATATTTT. It yields the protein CASSLGTSSGNTIYF. This chain uses TRBV18 with TRBJ1-3; perhaps TRBD1 as D (5 bases). V was clipped by 4 bases and J by 0 bases, with 10 bases between them. Germline CDR1 is KGHSH and CDR2 is LQKENI. The CDR3 sequence is 15 residues long.

The genes are TRBV15 and TRBJ2-3; tentative D call: TRBD2 (5 bases). This CDR3 is 12 amino acids long. The ends were cut back, 0 bases at V and 9 bases at J, with 7 bases in the middle. Germline CDR1 is LNHNV and CDR2 is YYDKDF (reference sequence). The CDR3 is CATSRDLATQYF. CDR3 in DNA: TGTGCCACCAGCAGAGATCTAGCCACGCAGTATTTT. The whole variable domain, filled in from reference TRBV15 and TRBJ2-3, reads DAMVIQNPRYQVTQFGKPVTLSCSQTLNHNVMYWYQQKSSQAPKLLFHYYDKDFNNEADTPDNFQSRRPNTSFCFLDIRSPGLGDTAMYLCATSRDLATQYFGPGTRLTVL.

The genes are TRBV11-3 and TRBJ2-3; D tentatively reads TRBD1 or TRBD2 (5 bases each). The CDR3 contains 16 residues. CDR1 SGHNT and CDR2 YENEEA come from the germline V gene. The ends were cut back, 1 base at V and 2 bases at J, with 13 bases in the middle. This chain's CDR3 is CASSLGGRGTTDTQYF. CDR3 sequence (DNA): TGTGCCAGCAGCTTAGGGGGACGAGGAACCACAGATACGCAGTATTTT.

This chain connects TRBV6-6 to TRBJ2-5; D is possibly TRBD1 (5 bases). Germline V gene lookup returns CDR1 MNHNY and CDR2 SVGAGI (reference sequence). V was shortened by 4 bases and J by 3 bases, with 12 bases between the two germline ends. The CDR3 sequence is 14 residues long. In DNA, the CDR3 is TGTGCCAGCAGTTGGAGCCAGGGAAAAGAGACCCAGTACTTC. It encodes CASSWSQGKETQYF.

The rearrangement joins TRBV14 to TRBJ2-2, with D possibly being TRBD1 (6 bases). V shed 3 bases and J shed 0 bases, with 14 bases lying between them. CDR3 length: 17 residues. Per the germline V gene, CDR1 is SGHDN and CDR2 is FVKESK. The CDR3 sequence: CASSHSTGSANTGELFF. CDR3 DNA: TGTGCCAGCAGCCATTCGACAGGCTCAGCGAACACCGGGGAGCTGTTTTTT.

This chain links TRBV18 with TRBJ2-6; no definite D call. Germline loops: CDR1 KGHSH, CDR2 LQKENI. The CDR3 has 16 residues. The ends were cut back, 5 bases at V and 1 base at J, with 12 bases in the middle. CDR3 nucleotide sequence: TGTGCCAGCTCAGAAAGGGTCGGGTCTGGGGCCAACGTCCTGACTTTC. The encoded protein is CASSERVGSGANVLTF.

The V gene is TRBV6-1, the J gene TRBJ1-6, with D perhaps TRBD1 (5 bases). Germline assignment: CDR1 MNHNS and CDR2 SASEGT. This CDR3 contains 16 residues. The V end was cut by 2 bases, the J end by 5 bases, with 13 bases between. CDR3 region: CASSEWAGLNNSPLHF. CDR3 DNA sequence: TGTGCCAGCAGTGAATGGGCAGGGCTGAATAATTCACCCCTCCACTTT.

The gene calls are TRBV10-3 and TRBJ1-6, with 9 bases aligning to TRBD1. With V trimmed by 3 bases and J by 9 bases, 6 bases remained unmatched. In germline, CDR1 is ENHRY, CDR2 SYGVKD. CDR3 length: 15 amino acids. This CDR3 is CAISDTGTGTSPLHF. Here the CDR3 DNA reads TGTGCCATCAGTGATACCGGGACAGGGACTTCACCCCTCCACTTT.

The chain employs TRBV5-6 and TRBJ2-7, with D perhaps being TRBD1 or TRBD2 (5 bases each). This CDR3 region has 14 residues. Germline CDR1 reads SGHDT; CDR2 reads YYEEEE. V dropped 0 bases and J dropped 1 base, with 8 bases sitting between them. CDR3 coding DNA: TGTGCCAGCAGCTTGGGGGGGTATTCCTACGAGCAGTACTTC. This sequence encodes CASSLGGYSYEQYF.

The chain is built from TRBV7-7 and TRBJ2-5; no definite D call. Germline CDR1 and CDR2: SSHAT and FNYEAQ (reference sequence). V was clipped by 1 base and J by 2 bases, with 5 bases between them. The CDR3 contains 13 residues. The CDR3 is CASSLGEQETQYF. The CDR3 nucleotides read TGTGCCAGCAGCTTAGGAGAACAAGAGACCCAGTACTTC.

This chain links TRBV6-4 with TRBJ2-1; D possibly uses TRBD1 or TRBD2 (5 bases each). CDR1 is MRHNA, CDR2 SNTAGT, per germline. The V end lost 1 base, the J end lost 10 bases, and 8 bases lay between the germline ends. The CDR3 length is 12 residues. The CDR3 nucleotides read TGTGCCAGCAGTGACTTGGGACGGGAGCAGTTCTTC. Protein product: CASSDLGREQFF.

The chain carries TRBV30 and TRBJ1-2; D is uncertain. Trimming shortened V by 7 bases and J by 8 bases, and 23 bases separated the two germline ends. Germline assignment: CDR1 GTSNPN and CDR2 SVGIG (reference sequence). This CDR3 contains 14 residues. The CDR3 here is CASPGEGEVLGYTF. CDR3 sequence (DNA): TGTGCCTCCCCTGGGGAGGGTGAAGTATTAGGCTACACCTTC.

V usage is TRBV7-2 and J usage is TRBJ2-7; 11 bases are shared with TRBD2. Germline V gene sequence: CDR1 SGHTA, CDR2 FQGNSA. J was trimmed by 5 bases and V by 5 bases; bases with no gene match: 11. The CDR3 is 16 residues long. The CDR3 DNA reads as TGTGCCAGCAGCCTAATAGCGGGAGGGCCGGTCCACGAGCAGTACTTC. Amino acids: CASSLIAGGPVHEQYF.

This clone appeared a single time. This sequence joins TRBV27 and TRBJ2-2; D unclear. From germline, CDR1 is MNHEY and CDR2 SMNVEV (reference sequence). V was clipped by 3 bases and J by 6 bases, with 5 bases between them. The CDR3 totals 12 residues. CDR3 protein: CASSFYSGELFF. In DNA, the CDR3 is TGTGCCAGCAGTTTCTATTCCGGGGAGCTGTTTTTT.